These T cell receptor beta chains were read from a single sample in a study of blood T cell repertoires in COVID-19. Repertoires were generated with immunoSEQ multiplex PCR, while TCRdb's copy carries only in-frame clones and drops some. The table includes around 300,000 clones, 80% to 90% detected once. Sequenced input: PBMCs or T cells enriched from blood (not recorded which). The receptors shown here come from a woman aged 18-30 years who had recovered from COVID-19. The CDR3 runs from the conserved cysteine through the conserved F or W. A D gene is named only where the DNA matches it firmly. Size values are once, few and many counts, or a class for expanded clones, and some rows have none.

.	.	TRBV7-3	TRBJ2-7	CASSLVGDSSYEQYF	TGTGCCAGCAGCTTAGTAGGGGATAGCTCCTACGAGCAGTACTTC
.	.	TRBV27	TRBJ2-7	CASSVRQDSYEQYF	TGTGCCAGCAGTGTACGACAGGACTCCTACGAGCAGTACTTC
TRBD1	.	TRBV19	TRBJ1-3	CASSTPGQGSGNTIYF	TGTGCCAGTAGTACCCCGGGACAGGGTTCTGGAAACACCATATATTTT
.	.	TRBV19	TRBJ2-5	CASSIEAAVTQETQYF	TGTGCCAGTAGTATAGAAGCAGCTGTGACTCAAGAGACCCAGTACTTC
TRBD1	.	TRBV14	TRBJ2-2	CASSQDGIFARQGSTGELFF	TGTGCCAGCAGCCAAGACGGAATTTTTGCGAGACAGGGATCCACCGGGGAGCTGTTTTTT
TRBD2	once	TRBV3-1/TRBV3-2	TRBJ2-7	CASSRQGLAATGEQYF	TGTGCCAGCAGCCGTCAGGGACTAGCGGCAACGGGGGAGCAGTACTTC
.	.	TRBV6-5	TRBJ1-2	CASNRFGGYGYTF	TGTGCCAGCAATCGTTTCGGGGGCTATGGCTACACCTTC
TRBD1	.	TRBV28	TRBJ1-5	CASRSQTGGYQPQHF	TGTGCCAGCAGATCTCAGACAGGGGGCTATCAGCCCCAGCATTTT
TRBD1	.	TRBV2	TRBJ2-4	CASRPRDSLAKNIQYF	TGTGCCAGCAGACCCCGGGACAGCTTAGCCAAAAACATTCAGTACTTC
TRBD1	.	TRBV3-1/TRBV3-2	TRBJ2-2	CASSRGDRGLNTGELFF	TGTGCCAGCAGCCGGGGGGACAGGGGGTTAAACACCGGGGAGCTGTTTTTT